This T cell receptor (beta chain) was documented in a study of T cells in Graves' hyperthyroidism and ophthalmopathy. After removal of 4 bases from V and 6 bases from J, the junction contained 15 bases not matched to a gene. CDR3 size: 16 residues. The germline V gene has CDR1 MNHNS and CDR2 SASEGT. What was amplified from RNA transcripts were TCR beta CDR3 regions. A set of HTBI primers served as the primers for a first-round RT-PCR of the TCR CDR3. From the multiplex PCR reads, TCRdb called clonotypes with MiXCR, one entry per CDR3 protein. The sample shows roughly 400,000 distinct CDR3 sequences, over 12% of them seen only once. Individuals with ophthalmopathy presented a Clinical Activity Score of at least 3, a NOSPECS grade of at least 4 and a duration under 3 months. Each diagnosis drew on symptoms, thyroxine, TRAb, thyroid ultrasound and orbital computed tomography findings. General study findings and limits: Appearing also in blood were most of the thyroid clonotypes expanded above 0.001.

This clonotype was counted at least ten times. Its matching antigen is unknown. The chain links TRBV6-1 to TRBJ2-7; 7 bases line up with TRBD1. The receptor was derived from a man aged 45-65 years with Graves' ophthalmopathy. Sequences were obtained from blood. The CDR3, as DNA: TGTGCCAGCAGTGTCCTCCGGGACAGCCCTACCTCCGAGCAGTACTTC. Amino acid sequence: CASSVLRDSPTSEQYF.